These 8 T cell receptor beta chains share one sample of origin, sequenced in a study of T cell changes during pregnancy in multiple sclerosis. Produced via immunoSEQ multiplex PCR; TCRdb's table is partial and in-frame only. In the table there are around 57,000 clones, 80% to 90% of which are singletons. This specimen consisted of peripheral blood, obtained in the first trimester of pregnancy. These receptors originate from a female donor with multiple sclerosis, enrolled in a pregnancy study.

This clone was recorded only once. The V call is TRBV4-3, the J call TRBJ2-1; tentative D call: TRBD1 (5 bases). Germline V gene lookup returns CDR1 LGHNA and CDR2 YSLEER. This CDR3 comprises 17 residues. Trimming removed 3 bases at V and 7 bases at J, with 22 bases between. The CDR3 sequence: CASSHQVWTIRGNEQFF. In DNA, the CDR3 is TGCGCCAGCAGCCACCAGGTTTGGACCATTAGGGGAAATGAGCAGTTCTTC.

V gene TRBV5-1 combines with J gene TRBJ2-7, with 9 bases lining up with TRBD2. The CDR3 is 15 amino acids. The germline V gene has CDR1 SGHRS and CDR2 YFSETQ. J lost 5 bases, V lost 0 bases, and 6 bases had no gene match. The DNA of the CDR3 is TGCGCCAGCAGCTTGGTTGGGACTAGCAATAACGAGCAGTACTTC. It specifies CASSLVGTSNNEQYF. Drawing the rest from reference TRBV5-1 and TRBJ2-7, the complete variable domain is KAGVTQTPRYLIKTRGQQVTLSCSPISGHRSVSWYQQTPGQGLQFLFEYFSETQRNKGNFPGRFSGRQFSNSRSEMNVSTLELGDSALYLCASSLVGTSNNEQYFGPGTRLTVT.

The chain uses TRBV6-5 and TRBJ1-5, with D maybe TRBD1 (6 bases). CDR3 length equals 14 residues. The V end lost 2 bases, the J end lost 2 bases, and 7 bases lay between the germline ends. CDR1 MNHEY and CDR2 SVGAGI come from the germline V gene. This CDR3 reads CASSYRQGNQPQHF. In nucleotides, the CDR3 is TGTGCCAGCAGTTACCGACAGGGCAATCAGCCCCAGCATTTT.

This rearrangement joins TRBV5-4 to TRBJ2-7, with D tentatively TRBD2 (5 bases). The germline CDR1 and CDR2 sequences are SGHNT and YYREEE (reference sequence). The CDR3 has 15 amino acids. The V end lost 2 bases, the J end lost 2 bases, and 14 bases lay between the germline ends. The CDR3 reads CASSFSDREAYEQYF. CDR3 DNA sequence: TGTGCCAGCAGCTTTTCGGACCGGGAAGCCTACGAGCAGTACTTC.

The CDR3 protein is CASSSTHGSGANVLTF. CDR3 DNA sequence: TGTGCCAGCAGTTCTACTCACGGCTCTGGGGCCAACGTCCTGACTTTC. This chain joins TRBV6-5 and TRBJ2-6, with D unresolved. This CDR3 has 16 residues. The V end was cut by 4 bases, the J end by 0 bases, with 10 bases between. The V gene's germline CDR1 is MNHEY and CDR2 SVGAGI.

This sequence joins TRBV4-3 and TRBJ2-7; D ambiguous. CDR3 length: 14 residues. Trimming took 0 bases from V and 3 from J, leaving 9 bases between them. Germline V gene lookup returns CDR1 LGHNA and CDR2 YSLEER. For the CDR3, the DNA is TGCGCCAGCAGCCAAGATTCGGCAGGCTACGAGCAGTACTTC. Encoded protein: CASSQDSAGYEQYF.

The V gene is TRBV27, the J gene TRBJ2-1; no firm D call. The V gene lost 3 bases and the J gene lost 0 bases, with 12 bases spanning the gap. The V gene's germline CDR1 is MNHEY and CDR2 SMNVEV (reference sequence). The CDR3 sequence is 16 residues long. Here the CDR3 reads CASSFERLSSYNEQFF. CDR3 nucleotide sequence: TGTGCCAGCAGTTTCGAGCGATTAAGCTCCTACAATGAGCAGTTCTTC.

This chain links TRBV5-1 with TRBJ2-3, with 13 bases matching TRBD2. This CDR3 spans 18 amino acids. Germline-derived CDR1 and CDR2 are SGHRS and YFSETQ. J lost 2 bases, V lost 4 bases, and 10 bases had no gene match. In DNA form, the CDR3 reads TGCGCCAGCAGCCTGACTAGCGGGAGGAACCCTTACACAGATACGCAGTATTTT. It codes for CASSLTSGRNPYTDTQYF.